Detailed here is one T cell receptor beta chain. The data are from a study of blood T cell repertoires in COVID-19. Looking at the study overall: Samples taken during acute and convalescent COVID-19 were collected in the United States, Italy and Spain. Nucleic acid was either cDNA or gDNA, and it came from T cells, B-cell-depleted T cells, or PBMCs.

As handled by the study authors: Researchers report that nucleated cell counts were estimated from reference gene primer amplification. Some clones are missing from TCRdb's copy, which holds only in-frame ones; the method was immunoSEQ multiplex PCR. V, J and clone size are taken as reported in that table, and D and trimming were inferred from the DNA itself. The sample records a few hundred thousand clones, just under 85% being singletons. CDR3 length: 16 amino acids. Germline CDR1 LGHNA, CDR2 YNFKEQ. V was clipped by 1 base and J by 0 bases, with 10 bases between them. Sequenced: peripheral blood. The chain carries TRBV4-2 and TRBJ2-4, with D possibly being TRBD2 (5 bases). The source of this sequence is a woman between 45 and 65 years old with active or convalescent COVID-19. The CDR3 DNA is TGTGCCAGCAGCCAAGTCCCGGCGGGAGCCAAAAACATTCAGTACTTC. It translates to CASSQVPAGAKNIQYF.